The sequence of this TCR beta chain was determined in a study of cytotoxic CD8 clonotypes in ibrutinib-treated CLL. The protocol was immunoSEQ multiplex PCR, while the TCRdb copy is restricted to in-frame clones and leaves out a portion. The table has some 200,000 clones, 60% to 80% seen once. V dropped 4 bases and J dropped 5; count of bases not matched to a gene: 9. Germline V gene lookup returns CDR1 MRHNA and CDR2 SNTAGT. This CDR3 has 15 residues. The V and J genes are TRBV6-4 and TRBJ1-2, with 8 bases fitting TRBD1. This specimen was PBMCs, taken after 12 months of ibrutinib treatment. The TCR originated in a human donor with chronic lymphocytic leukemia. CDR3 nucleotide sequence: TGTGCCAGCAGTGCAGGAGGGACAGGCCCATATGGCTACACCTTC. Translating gives CASSAGGTGPYGYTF.